A single TCR beta chain is shown here with its context. The sample is drawn from a study of T-cell reconstitution after alpha-beta-depleted transplantation in children. A TCRbeta library incorporating unique molecular identifiers was prepared. TCRdb reprocessed the PCR reads via MiXCR and lists one record per CDR3 protein. The top ten hold 4% of the sample, which has over 550,000 distinct CDR3 sequences, roughly a tenth seen once. Germline values: CDR1 MNHEY, CDR2 SMNVEV (reference sequence). This CDR3 spans 16 amino acids. V was pared by 10 bases and J by 8 bases, with 27 bases between. The chain combines TRBV27 with TRBJ2-1, with D perhaps TRBD1 or TRBD2 (5 bases each). This TCR came from a human donor who donated a stem cell graft to a child with acute myeloid leukemia. Here the sequenced sample was PBMCs from the stem cell graft donor, taken from the stem cell graft. The CDR3, as DNA: TGTGCCACCAACCATCTGGCGGGCCAGGGCTTGGATGAGCAGTTCTTC. Encoded protein: CATNHLAGQGLDEQFF.